A selection of T cell receptor beta chains follows, all from one sample in a study of blood T cells in healthy people across ages. TCRdb re-called the 5' RACE reads through MiXCR, storing one row per CDR3 protein. Among about 970,000 distinct CDR3 sequences, roughly 50% were seen once, and the ten largest hold 20% to 25%. Sequencing input: blood. Receptors were obtained from a woman in her sixties or seventies in good health. The CDR3 runs from the conserved cysteine through the conserved F or W.

>TRBJ2-3|TRBV15
CATSRAQREGTDTQYF
>TRBJ2-1|TRBV20-1
CSAGDFSVNEQFF
>TRBJ2-7|TRBV28
CASSFSEGRRSYEQYF
>TRBJ2-5|TRBV20-1
CSSLAGTKTKETQYF
>TRBJ2-3|TRBV30
CAWSAGGQDTQYF
>TRBJ2-1|TRBV29-1
CSATIGRDYNEQFF
>TRBJ2-7|TRBV5-1
CASSERLGQINSYEQYF
>TRBJ2-5|TRBV30
CAWNPPLAVQETQYF
>TRBJ1-1|TRBV27
CACSLGSNTEAFF
>TRBJ2-3|TRBV7-6
CASSLPGLNTDTQYF
>TRBJ1-2|TRBV6-5
CASSYGQGFGYTF
>.|TRBV5-1
CASSLDGTTLYEQYF
>TRBJ2-5|TRBV28
CASSNAGAGGNEQYF
>TRBJ2-7|TRBV12-3/TRBV12-4
CASSQTGTSGPWERYF
>TRBJ2-3|TRBV2
CASSEGRRGDTQYF
>TRBJ1-6|TRBV7-9
CASTGEGGGVDSPLHF
>TRBJ2-3|TRBV13
CASIWAGVADTQYF
>TRBJ1-4|TRBV29-1
CSVSRGENEKLFF
>TRBJ2-7|TRBV4-1
CASSQVTGGGYEQYF
>TRBJ2-7|TRBV2
CASGREVGYEQYF
>TRBJ2-1|TRBV2
CASRYTLGTGDNEQFF
>TRBJ2-5|TRBV6-1
CASGAPDRGKDGQYF
>TRBJ1-4|TRBV20-1
CSAPQDRAGEKLFF
>TRBJ2-3|TRBV28
CASSPQRIVTDTQYF
>.|TRBV27
CASSLDRRSYEQYF
>TRBJ2-1|TRBV20-1
CSANRFIRSNEQFF
>TRBJ2-5|TRBV4-1
CASSQETGSVRETQYF